Listed here is a single T cell receptor beta chain. These data come from a study of cytomegalovirus exposure and HLA in healthy donors. It was with 60 Vbeta and 13 Jbeta primers that the PCR ran. Libraries were prepared by immunoSEQ multiplex PCR; TCRdb keeps only in-frame clonotypes and omits some of them. The sample lists about 160,000 clones, around 80% occurring once. Source material: PBMCs. The clonotype originates from a male donor in good health and CMV-seronegative.

CDR3 sequence (DNA): TGTGCCAGCTCACCAGGGCTGGCCTACAACGAGCAGTACTTC. It encodes CASSPGLAYNEQYF. The rearrangement uses TRBV18 and TRBJ2-7; D uncertain. The germline V gene encodes CDR1 KGHSH and CDR2 LQKENI. There are 14 residues in the CDR3. V was trimmed by 2 bases and J by 5 bases, leaving 13 bases between them.